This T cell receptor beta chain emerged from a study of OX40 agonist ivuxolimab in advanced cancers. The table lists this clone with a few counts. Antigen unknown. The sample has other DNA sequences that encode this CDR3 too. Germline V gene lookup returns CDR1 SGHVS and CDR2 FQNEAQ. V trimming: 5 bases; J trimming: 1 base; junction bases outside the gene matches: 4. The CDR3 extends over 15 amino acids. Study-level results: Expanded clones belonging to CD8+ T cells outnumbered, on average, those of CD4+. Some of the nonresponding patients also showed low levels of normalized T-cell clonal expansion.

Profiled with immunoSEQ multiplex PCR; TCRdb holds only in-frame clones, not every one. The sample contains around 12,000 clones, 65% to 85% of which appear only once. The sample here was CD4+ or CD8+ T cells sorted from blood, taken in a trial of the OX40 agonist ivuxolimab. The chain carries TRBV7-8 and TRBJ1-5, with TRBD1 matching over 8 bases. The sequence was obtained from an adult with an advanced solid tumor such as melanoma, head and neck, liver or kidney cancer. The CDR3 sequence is CASSLDRVSNQPQHF. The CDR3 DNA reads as TGTGCCAGCAGCCTGGACAGGGTAAGCAATCAGCCCCAGCATTTT.